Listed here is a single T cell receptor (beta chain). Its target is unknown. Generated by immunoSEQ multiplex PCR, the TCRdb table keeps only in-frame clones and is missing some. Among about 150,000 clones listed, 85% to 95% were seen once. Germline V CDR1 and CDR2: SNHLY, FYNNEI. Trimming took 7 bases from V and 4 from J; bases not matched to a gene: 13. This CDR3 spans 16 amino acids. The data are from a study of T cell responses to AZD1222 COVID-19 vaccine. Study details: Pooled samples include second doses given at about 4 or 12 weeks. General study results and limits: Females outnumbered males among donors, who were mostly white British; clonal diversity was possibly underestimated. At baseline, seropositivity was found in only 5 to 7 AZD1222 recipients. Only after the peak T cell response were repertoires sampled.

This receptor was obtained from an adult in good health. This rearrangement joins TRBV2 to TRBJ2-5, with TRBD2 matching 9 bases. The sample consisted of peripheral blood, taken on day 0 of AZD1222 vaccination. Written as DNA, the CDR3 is TGTGCCAGCACCACCCAGAGCGTTAGCGGGGGAGAGACCCAGTACTTC. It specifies CASTTQSVSGGETQYF.